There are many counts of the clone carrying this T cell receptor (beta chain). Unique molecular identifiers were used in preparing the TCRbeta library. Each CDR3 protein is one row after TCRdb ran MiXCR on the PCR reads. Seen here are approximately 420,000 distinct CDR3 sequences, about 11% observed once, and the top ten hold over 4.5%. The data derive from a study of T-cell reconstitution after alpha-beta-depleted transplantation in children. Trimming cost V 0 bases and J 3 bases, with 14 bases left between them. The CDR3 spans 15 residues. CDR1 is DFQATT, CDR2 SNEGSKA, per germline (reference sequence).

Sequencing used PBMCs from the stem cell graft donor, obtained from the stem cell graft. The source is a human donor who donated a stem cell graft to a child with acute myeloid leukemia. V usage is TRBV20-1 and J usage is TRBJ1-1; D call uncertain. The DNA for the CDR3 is TGCAGTGCTAGAGATCAGGCAGGTGGGGACACTGAAGCTTTCTTT. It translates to CSARDQAGGDTEAFF.